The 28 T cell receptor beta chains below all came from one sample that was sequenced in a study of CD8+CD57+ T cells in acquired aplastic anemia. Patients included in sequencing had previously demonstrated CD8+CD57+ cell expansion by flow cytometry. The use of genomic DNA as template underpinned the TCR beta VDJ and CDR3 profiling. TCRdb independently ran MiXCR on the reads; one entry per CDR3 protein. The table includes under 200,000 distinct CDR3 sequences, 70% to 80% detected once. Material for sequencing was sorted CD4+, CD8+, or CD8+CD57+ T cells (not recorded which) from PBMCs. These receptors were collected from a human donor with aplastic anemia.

The chain's CDR3 is CASSALDSFNYGYTF. The DNA of the CDR3 is TGTGCCAGCAGTGCTCTGGACAGCTTTAACTATGGCTACACCTTC. This chain connects TRBV25-1 to TRBJ1-2; TRBD1 might be the D (6 bases). Trimming took off 4 bases at V and 1 base at J, with 13 bases between the two ends. CDR1 is MGHDK and CDR2 is SYGVNS in the germline V gene. The CDR3 covers 15 residues.

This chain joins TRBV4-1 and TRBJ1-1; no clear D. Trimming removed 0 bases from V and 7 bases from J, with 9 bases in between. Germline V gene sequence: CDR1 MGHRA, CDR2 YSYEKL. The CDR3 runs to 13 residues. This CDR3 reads CASSQDGRREAFF. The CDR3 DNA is TGCGCCAGCAGCCAAGATGGGCGGCGTGAAGCTTTCTTT.

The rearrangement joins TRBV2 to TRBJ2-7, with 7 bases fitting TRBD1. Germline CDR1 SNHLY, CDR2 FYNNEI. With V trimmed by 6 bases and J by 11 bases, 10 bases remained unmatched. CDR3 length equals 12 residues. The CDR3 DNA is TGTGCCAGCAGCGGTAAGGGGGCGGCCAAGTACTTC. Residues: CASSGKGAAKYF.

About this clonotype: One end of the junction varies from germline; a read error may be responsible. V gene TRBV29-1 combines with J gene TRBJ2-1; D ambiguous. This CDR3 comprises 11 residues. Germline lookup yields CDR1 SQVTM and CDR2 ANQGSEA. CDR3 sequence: CSVESYSEQFF. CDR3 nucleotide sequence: TGCAGCGTTGAGAGTTACAGTGAGCAGTTCTTC.

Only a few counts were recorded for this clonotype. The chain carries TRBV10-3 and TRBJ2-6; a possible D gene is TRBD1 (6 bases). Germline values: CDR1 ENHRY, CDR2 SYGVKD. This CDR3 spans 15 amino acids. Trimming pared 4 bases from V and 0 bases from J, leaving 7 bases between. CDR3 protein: CAISGQVSGANVLTF. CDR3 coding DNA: TGTGCCATCAGTGGACAGGTCTCTGGGGCCAACGTCCTGACTTTC.

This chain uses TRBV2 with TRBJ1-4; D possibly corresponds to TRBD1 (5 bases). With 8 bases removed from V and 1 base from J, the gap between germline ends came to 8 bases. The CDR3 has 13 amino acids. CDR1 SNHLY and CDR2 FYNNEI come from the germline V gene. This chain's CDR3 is CASRGGTNEKLFF. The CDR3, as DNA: TGTGCCAGCCGGGGGGGAACTAATGAAAAACTGTTTTTT.

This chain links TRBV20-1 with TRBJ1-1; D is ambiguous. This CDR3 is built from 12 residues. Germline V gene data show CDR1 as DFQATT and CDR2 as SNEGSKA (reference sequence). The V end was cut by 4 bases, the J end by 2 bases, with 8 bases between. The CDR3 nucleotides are TGCAGTGCTACGGCCGACAACACTGAAGCTTTCTTT. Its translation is CSATADNTEAFF.

Here the CDR3 reads CASSLGGPTYEQYF. The CDR3 DNA reads TGTGCCAGCAGCTTAGGCGGGCCGACCTACGAGCAGTACTTC. This chain links TRBV7-4 with TRBJ2-7; weak D call: TRBD2 (5 bases). Germline V gene data show CDR1 as SGHVT and CDR2 as SQSDAQ. Trimming left V 1 base short and J 2 bases short, with 9 bases between. The CDR3 runs 14 residues.

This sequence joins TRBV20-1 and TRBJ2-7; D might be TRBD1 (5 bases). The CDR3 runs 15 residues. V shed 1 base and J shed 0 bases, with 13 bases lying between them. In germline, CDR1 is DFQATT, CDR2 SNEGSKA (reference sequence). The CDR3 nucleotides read TGCAGTGCTAGAGTTGGGGCAGCTTTCTCCTACGAGCAGTACTTC. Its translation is CSARVGAAFSYEQYF.

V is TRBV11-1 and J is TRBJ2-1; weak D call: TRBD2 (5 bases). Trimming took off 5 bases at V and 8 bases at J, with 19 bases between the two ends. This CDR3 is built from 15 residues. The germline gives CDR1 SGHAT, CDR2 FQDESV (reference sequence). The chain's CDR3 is CASSLVGSGIHEQFF. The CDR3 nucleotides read TGTGCCAGCAGCCTAGTGGGGTCGGGAATCCATGAGCAGTTCTTC.

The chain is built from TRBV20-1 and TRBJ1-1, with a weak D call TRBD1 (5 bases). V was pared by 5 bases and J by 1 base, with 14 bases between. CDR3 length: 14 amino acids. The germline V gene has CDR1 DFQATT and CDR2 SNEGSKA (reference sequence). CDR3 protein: CSARTEGRNTEAFF. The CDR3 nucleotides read TGCAGTGCTCGCACCGAGGGGAGGAACACTGAAGCTTTCTTT.

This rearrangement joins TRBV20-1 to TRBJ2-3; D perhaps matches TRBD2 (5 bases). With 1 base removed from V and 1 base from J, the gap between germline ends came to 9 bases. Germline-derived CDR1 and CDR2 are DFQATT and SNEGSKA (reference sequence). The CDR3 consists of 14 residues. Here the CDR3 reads CSARVPEGTDTQYF. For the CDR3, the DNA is TGCAGTGCTAGAGTGCCGGAGGGCACAGATACGCAGTATTTT.

CDR3: CSVAESFGQPQHF. CDR3 nucleotides: TGCAGCGTCGCGGAGAGTTTTGGACAGCCCCAGCATTTT. V usage is TRBV29-1 and J usage is TRBJ1-5; D ambiguous. V gave up 6 bases and J gave up 7 bases, with 16 bases separating them. The CDR3 sequence is 13 residues long. Germline-derived CDR1 and CDR2 are SQVTM and ANQGSEA.

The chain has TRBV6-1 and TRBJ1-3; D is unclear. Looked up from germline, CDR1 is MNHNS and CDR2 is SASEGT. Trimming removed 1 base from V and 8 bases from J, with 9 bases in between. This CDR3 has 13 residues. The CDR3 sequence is CASSEGLRDTIYF. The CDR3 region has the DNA TGTGCCAGCAGTGAAGGGCTTAGGGACACCATATATTTT.

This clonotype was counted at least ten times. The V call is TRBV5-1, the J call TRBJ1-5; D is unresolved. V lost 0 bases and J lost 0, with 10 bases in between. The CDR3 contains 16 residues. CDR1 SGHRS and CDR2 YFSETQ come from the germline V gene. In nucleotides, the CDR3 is TGCGCCAGCAGCTTGGATGGATATTATAGCAATCAGCCCCAGCATTTT. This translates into CASSLDGYYSNQPQHF.

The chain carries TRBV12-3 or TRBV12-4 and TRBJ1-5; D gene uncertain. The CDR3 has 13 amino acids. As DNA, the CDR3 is TGTGCTAGTGCCGTACGGGGATCTCAGCCCCAGCATTTT. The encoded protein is CASAVRGSQPQHF.

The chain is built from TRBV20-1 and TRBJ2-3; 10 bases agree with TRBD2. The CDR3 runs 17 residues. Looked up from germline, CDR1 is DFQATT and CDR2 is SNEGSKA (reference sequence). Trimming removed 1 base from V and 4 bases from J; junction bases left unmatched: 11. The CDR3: CSARVPRTSGRPDTQYF. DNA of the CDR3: TGCAGTGCTAGAGTCCCCCGGACTAGCGGTCGACCAGATACGCAGTATTTT.

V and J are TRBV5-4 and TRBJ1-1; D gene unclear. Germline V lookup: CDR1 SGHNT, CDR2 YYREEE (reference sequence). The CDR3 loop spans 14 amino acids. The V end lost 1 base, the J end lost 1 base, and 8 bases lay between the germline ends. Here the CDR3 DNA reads TGTGCCAGCAGCTTGTCTGGGTCGAACACTGAAGCTTTCTTT. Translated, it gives CASSLSGSNTEAFF.

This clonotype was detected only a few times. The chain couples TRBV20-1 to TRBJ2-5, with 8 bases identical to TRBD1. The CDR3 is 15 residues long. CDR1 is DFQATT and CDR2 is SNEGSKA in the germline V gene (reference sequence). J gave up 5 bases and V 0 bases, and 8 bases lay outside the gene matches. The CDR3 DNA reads TGCAGTGCTAGAGATGAAGGACAGGGTCAGGAGACCCAGTACTTC. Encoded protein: CSARDEGQGQETQYF.

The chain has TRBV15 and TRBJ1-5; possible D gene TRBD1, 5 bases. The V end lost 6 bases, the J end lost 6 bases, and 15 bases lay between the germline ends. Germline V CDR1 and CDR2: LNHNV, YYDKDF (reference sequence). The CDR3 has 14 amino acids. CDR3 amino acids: CATSGGTARQPQHF. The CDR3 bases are TGTGCCACCAGTGGTGGGACTGCCCGTCAGCCCCAGCATTTT.

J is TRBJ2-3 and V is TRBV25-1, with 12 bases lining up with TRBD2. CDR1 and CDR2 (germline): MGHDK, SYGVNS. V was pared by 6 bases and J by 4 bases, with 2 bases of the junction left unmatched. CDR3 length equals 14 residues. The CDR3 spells CASSPSGRADTQYF. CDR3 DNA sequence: TGTGCCAGCAGCCCTAGCGGGAGGGCAGATACGCAGTATTTT.

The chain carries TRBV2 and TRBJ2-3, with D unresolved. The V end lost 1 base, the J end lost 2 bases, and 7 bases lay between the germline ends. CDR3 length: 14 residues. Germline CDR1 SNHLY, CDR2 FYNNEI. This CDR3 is CASSEGSVTDTQYF. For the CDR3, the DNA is TGTGCCAGCAGTGAAGGGTCAGTCACAGATACGCAGTATTTT.

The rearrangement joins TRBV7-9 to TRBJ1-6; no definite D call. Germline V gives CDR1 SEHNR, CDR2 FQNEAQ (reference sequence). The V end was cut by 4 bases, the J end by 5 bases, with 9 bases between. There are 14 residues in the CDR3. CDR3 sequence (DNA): TGTGCCAGCAGCTCACGACCAAATAATTCACCCCTCCACTTT. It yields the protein CASSSRPNNSPLHF.

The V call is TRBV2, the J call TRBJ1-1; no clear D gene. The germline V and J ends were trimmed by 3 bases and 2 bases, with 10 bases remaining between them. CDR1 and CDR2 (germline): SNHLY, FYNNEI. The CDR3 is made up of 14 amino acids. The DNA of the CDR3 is TGTGCCAGCAGTGACATCTGGGGTAACACTGAAGCTTTCTTT. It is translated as CASSDIWGNTEAFF.

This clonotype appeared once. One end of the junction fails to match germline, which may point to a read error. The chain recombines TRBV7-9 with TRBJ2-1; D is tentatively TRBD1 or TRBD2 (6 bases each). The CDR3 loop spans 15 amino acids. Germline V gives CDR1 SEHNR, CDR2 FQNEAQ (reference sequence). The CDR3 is CASSPSRGGYNEQFF. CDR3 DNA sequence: TGCGCCAGCAGCCCCAGTAGAGGGGGGTACAATGAGCAGTTCTTC.

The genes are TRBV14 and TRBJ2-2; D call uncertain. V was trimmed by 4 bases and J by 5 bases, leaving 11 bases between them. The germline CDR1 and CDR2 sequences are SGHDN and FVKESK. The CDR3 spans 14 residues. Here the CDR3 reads CASSPWHATGELFF. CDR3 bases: TGTGCCAGCAGCCCCTGGCATGCGACCGGGGAGCTGTTTTTT. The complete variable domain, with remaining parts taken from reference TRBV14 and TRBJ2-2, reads EAGVTQFPSHSVIEKGQTVTLRCDPISGHDNLYWYRRVMGKEIKFLLHFVKESKQDESGMPNNRFLAERTGGTYSTLKVQPAELEDSGVYFCASSPWHATGELFFGEGSRLTVL.

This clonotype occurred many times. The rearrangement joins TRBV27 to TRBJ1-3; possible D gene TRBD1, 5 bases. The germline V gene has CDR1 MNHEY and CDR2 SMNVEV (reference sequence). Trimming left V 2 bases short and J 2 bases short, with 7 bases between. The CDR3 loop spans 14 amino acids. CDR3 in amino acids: CASSLTGPGNTIYF. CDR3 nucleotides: TGTGCCAGCAGTTTAACAGGTCCTGGAAACACCATATATTTT.

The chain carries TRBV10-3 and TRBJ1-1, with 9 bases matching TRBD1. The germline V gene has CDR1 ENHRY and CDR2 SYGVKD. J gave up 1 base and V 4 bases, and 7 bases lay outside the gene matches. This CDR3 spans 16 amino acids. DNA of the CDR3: TGTGCCATCAGTGCCGGGACAGGGAACAAGAACACTGAAGCTTTCTTT. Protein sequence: CAISAGTGNKNTEAFF.